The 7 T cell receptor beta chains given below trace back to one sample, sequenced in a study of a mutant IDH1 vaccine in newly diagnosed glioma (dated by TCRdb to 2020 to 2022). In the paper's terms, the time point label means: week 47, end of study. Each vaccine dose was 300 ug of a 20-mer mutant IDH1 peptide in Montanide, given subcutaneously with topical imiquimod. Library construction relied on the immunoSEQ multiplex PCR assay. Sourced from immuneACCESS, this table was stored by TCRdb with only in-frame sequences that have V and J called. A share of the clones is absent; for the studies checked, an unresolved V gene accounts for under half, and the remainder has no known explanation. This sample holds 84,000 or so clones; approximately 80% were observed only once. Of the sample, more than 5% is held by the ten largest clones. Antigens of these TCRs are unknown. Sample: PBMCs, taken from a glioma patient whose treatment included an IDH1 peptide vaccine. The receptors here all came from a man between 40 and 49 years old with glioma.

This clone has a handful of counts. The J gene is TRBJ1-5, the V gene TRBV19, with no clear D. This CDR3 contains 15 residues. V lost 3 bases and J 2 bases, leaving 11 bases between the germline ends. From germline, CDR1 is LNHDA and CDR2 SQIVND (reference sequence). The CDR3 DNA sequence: TGTGCCAGTAGTATCGGAGGAATGGGCAATCAGCCCCAGCATTTT. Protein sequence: CASSIGGMGNQPQHF.

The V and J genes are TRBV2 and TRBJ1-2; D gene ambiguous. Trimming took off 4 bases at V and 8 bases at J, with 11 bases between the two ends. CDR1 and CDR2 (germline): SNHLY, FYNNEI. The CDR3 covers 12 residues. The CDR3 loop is CASSVSVGGYTF. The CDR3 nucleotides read TGTGCCAGCAGTGTCTCTGTTGGGGGCTACACCTTC.

CDR3 residues: CASSRTGYLLGVYF. In DNA, the CDR3 is TGTGCCAGCAGCCGGACAGGGTACCTTCTAGGAGTGTACTTC. V usage is TRBV11-1 and J usage is TRBJ2-7; TRBD1 matches 8 bases. Trimming removed 5 bases from V and 12 bases from J; junction bases left unmatched: 15. The CDR3 is made up of 14 amino acids. Per germline, CDR1 SGHAT and CDR2 FQDESV (reference sequence).

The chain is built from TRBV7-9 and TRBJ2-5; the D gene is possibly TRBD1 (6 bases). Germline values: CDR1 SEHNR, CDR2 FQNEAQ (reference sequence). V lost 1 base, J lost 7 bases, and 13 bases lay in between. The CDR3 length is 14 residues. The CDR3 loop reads CASSLDRAGGTQYF. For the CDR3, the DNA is TGTGCCAGCAGCTTAGACAGGGCTGGGGGGACCCAGTACTTC.

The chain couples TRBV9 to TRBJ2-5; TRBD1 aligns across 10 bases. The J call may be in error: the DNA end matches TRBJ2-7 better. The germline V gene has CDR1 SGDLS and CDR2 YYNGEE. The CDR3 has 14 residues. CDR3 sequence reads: CASSVGQGWYEQYF. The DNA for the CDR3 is TGTGCCAGCAGCGTGGGACAGGGGTGGTACGAGCAGTACTTC.

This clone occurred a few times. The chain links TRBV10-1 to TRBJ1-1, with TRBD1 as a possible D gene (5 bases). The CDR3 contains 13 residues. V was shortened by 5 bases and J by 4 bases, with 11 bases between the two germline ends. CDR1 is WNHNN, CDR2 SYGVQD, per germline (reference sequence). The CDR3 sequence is CASSQVGTTEAFF. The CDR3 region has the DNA TGCGCCAGCAGTCAAGTCGGGACCACTGAAGCTTTCTTT.

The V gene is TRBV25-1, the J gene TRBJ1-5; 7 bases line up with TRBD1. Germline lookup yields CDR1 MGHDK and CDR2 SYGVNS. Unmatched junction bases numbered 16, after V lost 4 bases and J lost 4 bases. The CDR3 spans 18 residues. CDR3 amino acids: CASSGVRETGQRNQPQHF. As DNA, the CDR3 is TGTGCCAGCAGTGGAGTCCGCGAGACAGGGCAGCGAAATCAGCCCCAGCATTTT. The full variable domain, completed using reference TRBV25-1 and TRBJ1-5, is EADIYQTPRYLVIGTGKKITLECSQTMGHDKMYWYQQDPGMELHLIHYSYGVNSTEKGDLSSESTVSRIRTEHFPLTLESARPSHTSQYLCASSGVRETGQRNQPQHFGDGTRLSIL.